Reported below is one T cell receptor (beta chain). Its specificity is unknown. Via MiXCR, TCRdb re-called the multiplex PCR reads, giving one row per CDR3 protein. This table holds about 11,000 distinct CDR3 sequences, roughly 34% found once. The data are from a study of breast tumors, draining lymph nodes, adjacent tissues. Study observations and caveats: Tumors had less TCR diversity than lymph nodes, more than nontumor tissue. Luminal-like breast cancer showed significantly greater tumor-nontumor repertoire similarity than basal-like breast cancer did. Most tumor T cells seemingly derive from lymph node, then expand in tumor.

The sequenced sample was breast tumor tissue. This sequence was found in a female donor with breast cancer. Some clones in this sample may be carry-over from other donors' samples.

As DNA, the CDR3 is TGTGCCAGCAGCCACATCGAGCAGTTCTTC. As protein: CASSHIEQFF. The genes are TRBV7-9 and TRBJ2-1; D is unresolved. CDR3 length: 10 amino acids. V lost 5 bases to trimming and J lost 10 bases, with 6 bases between them. Looked up from germline, CDR1 is SEHNR and CDR2 is FQNEAQ (reference sequence).